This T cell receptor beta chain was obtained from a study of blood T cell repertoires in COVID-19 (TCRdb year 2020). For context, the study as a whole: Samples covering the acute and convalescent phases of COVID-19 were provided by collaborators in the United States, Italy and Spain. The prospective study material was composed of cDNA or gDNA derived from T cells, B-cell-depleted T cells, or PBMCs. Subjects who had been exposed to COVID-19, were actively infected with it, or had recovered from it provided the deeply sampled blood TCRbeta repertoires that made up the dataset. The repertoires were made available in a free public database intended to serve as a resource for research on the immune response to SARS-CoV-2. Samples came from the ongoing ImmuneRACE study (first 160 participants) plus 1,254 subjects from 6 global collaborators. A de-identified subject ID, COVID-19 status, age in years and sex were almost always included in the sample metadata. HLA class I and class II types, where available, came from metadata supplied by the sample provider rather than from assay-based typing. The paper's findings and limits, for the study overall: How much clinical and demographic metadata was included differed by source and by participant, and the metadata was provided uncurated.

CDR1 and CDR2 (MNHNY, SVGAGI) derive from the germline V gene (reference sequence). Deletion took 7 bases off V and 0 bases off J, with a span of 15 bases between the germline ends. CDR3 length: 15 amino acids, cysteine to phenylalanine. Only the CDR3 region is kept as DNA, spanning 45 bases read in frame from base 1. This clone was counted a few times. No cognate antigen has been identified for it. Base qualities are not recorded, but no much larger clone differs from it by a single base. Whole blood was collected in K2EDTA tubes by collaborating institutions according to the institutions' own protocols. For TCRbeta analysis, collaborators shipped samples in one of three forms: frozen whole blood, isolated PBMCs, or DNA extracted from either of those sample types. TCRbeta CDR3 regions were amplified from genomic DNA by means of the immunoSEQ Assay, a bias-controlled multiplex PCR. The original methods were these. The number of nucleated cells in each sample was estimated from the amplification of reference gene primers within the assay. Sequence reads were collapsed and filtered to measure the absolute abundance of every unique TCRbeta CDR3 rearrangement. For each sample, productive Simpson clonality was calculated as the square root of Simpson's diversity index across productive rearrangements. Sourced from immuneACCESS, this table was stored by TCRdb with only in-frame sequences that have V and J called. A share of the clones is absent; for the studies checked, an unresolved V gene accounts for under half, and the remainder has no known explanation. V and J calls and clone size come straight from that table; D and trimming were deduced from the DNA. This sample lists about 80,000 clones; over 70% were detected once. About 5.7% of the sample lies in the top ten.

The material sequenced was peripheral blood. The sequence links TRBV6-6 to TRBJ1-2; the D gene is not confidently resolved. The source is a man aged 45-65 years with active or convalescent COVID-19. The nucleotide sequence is TGTGCCAGCATCCAGAGGGCAGCCTCTAACTATGGCTACACCTTC. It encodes CASIQRAASNYGYTF.